The 29 T cell receptor beta chains reported below all come from one sample, sequenced in a study of blood T cell repertoires in COVID-19. Data came from immunoSEQ multiplex PCR; TCRdb stores just in-frame clones and leaves some out. The table records some 70,000 clones, approximately 88% of them present only once. The sequencing input was peripheral blood. The receptors were sampled from a human donor in a cohort sampled during active COVID-19.

The chain combines TRBV27 with TRBJ1-2; D is unclear. This CDR3 has 13 residues. From germline, CDR1 is MNHEY and CDR2 SMNVEV (reference sequence). V was cut by 4 bases and J by 5 bases, with 11 bases left in between. The CDR3 nucleotides are TGTGCCAGCAGTTCATTGGGCCTTTATGGCTACACCTTC. Translated, it gives CASSSLGLYGYTF.

The rearrangement uses TRBV5-4 and TRBJ2-2, with 10 bases identical to TRBD1. Germline lookup yields CDR1 SGHNT and CDR2 YYREEE (reference sequence). CDR3 length: 20 residues. V dropped 5 bases and J dropped 0; count of bases not matched to a gene: 16. The CDR3 loop is CASSWKLGTGALTNTGELFF. The CDR3 coding sequence is TGTGCCAGCAGTTGGAAGCTCGGGACAGGGGCCTTAACGAACACCGGGGAGCTGTTTTTT.

This CDR3 reads CAWSPGEGFYGYTF. CDR3 bases: TGTGCCTGGAGCCCCGGGGAGGGGTTCTATGGCTACACCTTC. J is TRBJ1-2 and V is TRBV30; maybe TRBD1 (5 bases). Germline loops: CDR1 GTSNPN, CDR2 SVGIG (reference sequence). The CDR3 contains 14 residues. V lost 3 bases, J lost 4 bases, and 15 bases lay in between.

This sequence joins TRBV7-2 and TRBJ1-2, with 7 bases that match TRBD1. CDR3 length: 15 amino acids. V was pared by 5 bases and J by 9 bases, with 15 bases of the junction left unmatched. Germline lookup yields CDR1 SGHTA and CDR2 FQGNSA. This CDR3 reads CASSPRDSESMSYTF. The CDR3 DNA reads as TGTGCCAGCAGCCCTAGGGACAGTGAGTCTATGAGCTACACCTTC.

This chain links TRBV5-5 with TRBJ1-1, with D perhaps TRBD1 (6 bases). The CDR3 sequence is 13 residues long. Germline lookup yields CDR1 SGHKS and CDR2 YYEKEE (reference sequence). Deletions cut 1 base from V and 6 bases from J, with 10 bases between. CDR3 in DNA: TGTGCCAGCAGCTTGCAGGGGTGGGCTGAAGCTTTCTTT. This translates into CASSLQGWAEAFF.

This chain joins TRBV9 and TRBJ1-1; 7 nucleotides align to TRBD1. The germline V gene has CDR1 SGDLS and CDR2 YYNGEE. The CDR3 extends over 14 amino acids. Trimming at V came to 4 bases and at J to 7 bases, leaving 10 bases not matched to a gene. The CDR3: CASSPDRRASEAFF. In DNA form, the CDR3 reads TGTGCCAGCAGCCCGGACAGGAGGGCAAGTGAAGCTTTCTTT.

The genes are TRBV29-1 and TRBJ2-7, with 12 positions matching TRBD2. The V gene's germline CDR1 is SQVTM and CDR2 ANQGSEA. V shed 4 bases and J 4 bases; nucleotides not matched to a gene: 2. This CDR3 has 13 amino acids. The CDR3 spells CSVATSGRYEQYF. The CDR3 bases are TGCAGCGTTGCTACTAGCGGGAGGTACGAGCAGTACTTC.

The rearrangement links TRBV2 to TRBJ2-2; tentatively, D is TRBD2 (5 bases). The germline V gene encodes CDR1 SNHLY and CDR2 FYNNEI. With 3 bases removed from V and 1 base from J, the gap between germline ends came to 9 bases. The CDR3 contains 15 residues. The DNA for the CDR3 is TGTGCCAGCAGTGACCAAACTAGGAACACCGGGGAGCTGTTTTTT. Translated, it gives CASSDQTRNTGELFF.

This clone appeared a single time. V usage is TRBV5-1 and J usage is TRBJ1-6; maybe TRBD1 (6 bases). Trimming removed 2 bases from V and 8 bases from J, with 11 bases in between. Germline values: CDR1 SGHRS, CDR2 YFSETQ. This CDR3 comprises 14 residues. CDR3 sequence: CASSFTGLDSPLHF. The DNA for the CDR3 is TGCGCCAGCAGCTTCACAGGGCTGGATTCACCCCTCCACTTT.

V usage is TRBV24-1 and J usage is TRBJ1-3, with 8 bases identical to TRBD1. The V gene's germline CDR1 is KGHDR and CDR2 SFDVKD. V was clipped by 4 bases and J by 3 bases; unmatched bases: 10. The CDR3 sequence is 17 residues long. The CDR3 loop is CATSEGPGTGDGNTIYF. CDR3 sequence (DNA): TGTGCCACCAGTGAGGGGCCCGGGACAGGCGATGGAAACACCATATATTTT.

Turning to this clone: A junction boundary mismatches the germline segment, possibly from a read error. V gene TRBV6-2 or TRBV6-3 combines with J gene TRBJ1-4; D is perhaps TRBD1 (6 bases). Germline V gene data show CDR1 as MNHEY and CDR2 as SVGEGT. The CDR3 is made up of 12 amino acids. The CDR3 DNA reads as TGTGCCAGCAGTTACTACGGACAGTCCCGTTCATTT. Amino acid sequence: CASSYYGQSRSF.

V gene TRBV5-6 combines with J gene TRBJ1-2; 7 nucleotides line up with TRBD1. The CDR3 runs to 14 residues. V dropped 3 bases and J dropped 2; count of bases not matched to a gene: 4. From germline, CDR1 is SGHDT and CDR2 YYEEEE. The CDR3 DNA reads as TGTGCCAGCAGCTCGGGACAGTCGAACTATGGCTACACCTTC. This encodes CASSSGQSNYGYTF. The variable domain in full, completed from reference TRBV5-6 and TRBJ1-2, reads DAGVTQSPTHLIKTRGQQVTLRCSPKSGHDTVSWYQQALGQGPQFIFQYYEEEERQRGNFPDRFSGHQFPNYSSELNVNALLLGDSALYLCASSSGQSNYGYTFGSGTRLTVV.

The V and J genes are TRBV12-5 and TRBJ1-2, with 7 bases identical to TRBD1. V lost 6 bases to trimming and J lost 2 bases; unmatched junction nucleotides: 3. The germline gives CDR1 LGHNT, CDR2 FRNRAP. The CDR3 sequence is 13 residues long. The CDR3 protein is CASGLTGNYGYTF. The CDR3 nucleotides read TGTGCTAGTGGGCTGACAGGGAACTATGGCTACACCTTC. The variable domain in full, completed from reference TRBV12-5 and TRBJ1-2, reads DARVTQTPRHKVTEMGQEVTMRCQPILGHNTVFWYRQTMMQGLELLAYFRNRAPLDDSGMPKDRFSAEMPDATLATLKIQPSEPRDSAVYFCASGLTGNYGYTFGSGTRLTVV.

The rearrangement joins TRBV28 to TRBJ1-1; D gene uncertain. This CDR3 comprises 12 residues. With 11 bases removed from V and 1 base from J, the gap between germline ends came to 11 bases. The germline gives CDR1 MDHEN, CDR2 SYDVKM. Here the CDR3 DNA reads TGTGCCTCGAAGAGTCGGAACACTGAAGCTTTCTTT. Amino acids: CASKSRNTEAFF.

CDR3 DNA: TGTGCCACGGACCGGGACTCCGGCTACGAGCAGTACTTC. Protein product: CATDRDSGYEQYF. The V gene is TRBV6-5, the J gene TRBJ2-7; D may be TRBD2 (6 bases). CDR1 MNHEY and CDR2 SVGAGI come from the germline V gene. V was pared by 10 bases and J by 3 bases, with 16 bases between. The CDR3 runs 13 residues.

The V and J genes are TRBV7-2 and TRBJ1-4; D is unresolved. V gave up 1 base and J gave up 3 bases, with 6 bases separating them. Germline values: CDR1 SGHTA, CDR2 FQGNSA. The CDR3 runs 14 residues. In DNA, the CDR3 is TGTGCCAGCAGCTTAGGCGCATCTAATGAAAAACTGTTTTTT. This codes for CASSLGASNEKLFF.

The chain has TRBV6-5 and TRBJ1-5; D not certain. V lost 2 bases and J 5 bases, leaving 13 bases between the germline ends. Per germline, CDR1 MNHEY and CDR2 SVGAGI. This CDR3 contains 15 residues. The DNA of the CDR3 is TGTGCCAGCAGTTACGCCTCAGGACTTGATCAGCCCCAGCATTTT. Its protein product is CASSYASGLDQPQHF.

The rearrangement joins TRBV7-9 to TRBJ2-5; possibly TRBD1 for D (5 bases). V lost 1 base to trimming and J lost 5 bases, with 11 bases between them. This CDR3 contains 14 residues. The germline V gene encodes CDR1 SEHNR and CDR2 FQNEAQ (reference sequence). The CDR3 here is CASSLEKGWETQYF. The CDR3 bases are TGTGCCAGCAGCTTAGAGAAGGGGTGGGAGACCCAGTACTTC.

The chain is built from TRBV3-1 (or the pseudogene TRBV3-2) and TRBJ2-7; D is perhaps TRBD1 (5 bases). The length of the CDR3 is 14 residues. The V and J ends lost 1 base and 7 bases respectively, with 14 bases between them. CDR1 and CDR2 (germline): LGHDT, YNNKEL (reference sequence). The CDR3 nucleotides are TGTGCCAGCAGCCAAGTTCGCAGGGAAGGTGAGCAGTACTTC. Amino acid sequence: CASSQVRREGEQYF.

The chain couples TRBV14 to TRBJ1-2; D might be TRBD1 (5 bases). The CDR3 has 16 amino acids. In germline, CDR1 is SGHDN, CDR2 FVKESK. Between the trimmed V and J ends, which lost 4 bases and 3 bases, there was a span of 18 bases. CDR3 in amino acids: CASSPPQGGIDYGYTF. In DNA, the CDR3 is TGTGCCAGCAGCCCCCCCCAGGGAGGAATTGACTATGGCTACACCTTC.

The chain uses TRBV5-1 and TRBJ2-1, with 9 bases that match TRBD2. The length of the CDR3 is 15 residues. Losses at the gene ends were 3 bases for V and 5 bases for J; bases not matched to a gene: 6. CDR1 is SGHRS and CDR2 is YFSETQ in the germline V gene. The CDR3 nucleotides read TGCGCCAGCAGCTCTTTAGCGGGAGAAAACAATGAGCAGTTCTTC. Its translation: CASSSLAGENNEQFF. The variable domain in full, with the rest retrieved from reference TRBV5-1 and TRBJ2-1, is KAGVTQTPRYLIKTRGQQVTLSCSPISGHRSVSWYQQTPGQGLQFLFEYFSETQRNKGNFPGRFSGRQFSNSRSEMNVSTLELGDSALYLCASSSLAGENNEQFFGPGTRLTVL.

The V call is TRBV6-5, the J call TRBJ2-3; 7 bases are a match to TRBD1. Trimming removed 6 bases from V and 5 bases from J; junction bases left unmatched: 8. Germline CDR1 is MNHEY and CDR2 is SVGAGI. This CDR3 has 14 amino acids. As DNA, the CDR3 is TGTGCCAGCAGCCAGACAGGGTTGGGAGATACGCAGTATTTT. Translated: CASSQTGLGDTQYF.

The chain uses TRBV4-2 and TRBJ2-3; D possibly corresponds to TRBD2 (6 bases). The V and J ends lost 0 bases and 2 bases respectively, with 9 bases between them. The CDR3 totals 15 residues. The germline CDR1 and CDR2 sequences are LGHNA and YNFKEQ. The CDR3 DNA sequence: TGTGCCAGCAGCCAAGACGGGCGGGACACAGATACGCAGTATTTT. Protein sequence: CASSQDGRDTDTQYF.

The chain recombines TRBV28 with TRBJ2-5, with no clear D. The V and J ends lost 7 bases and 5 bases respectively, with 11 bases between them. The CDR3 is made up of 12 amino acids. Germline V gene sequence: CDR1 MDHEN, CDR2 SYDVKM. The CDR3 DNA follows: TGTGCCAGCATGGGCCATATGGAGACCCAGTACTTC. Encoded protein: CASMGHMETQYF.

The chain uses TRBV27 and TRBJ2-1; TRBD2 matches 10 bases. V was clipped by 5 bases and J by 5 bases; unmatched bases: 6. Germline V lookup: CDR1 MNHEY, CDR2 SMNVEV (reference sequence). CDR3 size: 15 residues. The CDR3 coding sequence is TGTGCCAGCAGTCCAAGCGGGGGGGCTAACAATGAGCAGTTCTTC. It is translated as CASSPSGGANNEQFF.

V is TRBV18 and J is TRBJ1-1; 7 positions match TRBD1. The CDR3 totals 17 residues. Per the germline V gene, CDR1 is KGHSH and CDR2 is LQKENI. Losses at the gene ends were 2 bases for V and 3 bases for J; bases not matched to a gene: 12. CDR3 in amino acids: CASSPLMKGAGDTEAFF. CDR3 DNA: TGTGCCAGCTCACCATTAATGAAGGGGGCAGGGGACACTGAAGCTTTCTTT.

J is TRBJ1-1 and V is TRBV4-1; 7 bases align to TRBD1. Germline loops: CDR1 MGHRA, CDR2 YSYEKL. Trimming removed 5 bases from V and 4 bases from J; junction bases left unmatched: 13. The CDR3 is 16 residues long. In DNA form, the CDR3 reads TGCGCCAGCAGCTACGACCCAGGCAGGGGGTCCACTGAAGCTTTCTTT. This sequence encodes CASSYDPGRGSTEAFF.

V is TRBV3-1 (or the pseudogene TRBV3-2) and J is TRBJ1-1, with 7 bases aligning to TRBD1. The CDR3 extends over 14 amino acids. The trim removed 4 bases at V and 2 bases at J, leaving 4 bases unmatched. Germline V lookup: CDR1 LGHDT, CDR2 YNNKEL (reference sequence). This CDR3 reads CASSRRQGNTEAFF. The DNA of the CDR3 is TGTGCCAGCAGCCGGCGACAGGGCAACACTGAAGCTTTCTTT.

V usage is TRBV7-9 and J usage is TRBJ1-6, with 8 bases identical to TRBD1. This CDR3 is 16 amino acids long. Germline V gives CDR1 SEHNR, CDR2 FQNEAQ (reference sequence). After removal of 5 bases from V and 10 bases from J, the junction contained 13 bases not matched to a gene. The CDR3 loop reads CASSVISDRGSSPLHF. CDR3 coding DNA: TGTGCCAGCAGCGTAATATCCGACAGGGGTTCCTCACCCCTCCACTTT.